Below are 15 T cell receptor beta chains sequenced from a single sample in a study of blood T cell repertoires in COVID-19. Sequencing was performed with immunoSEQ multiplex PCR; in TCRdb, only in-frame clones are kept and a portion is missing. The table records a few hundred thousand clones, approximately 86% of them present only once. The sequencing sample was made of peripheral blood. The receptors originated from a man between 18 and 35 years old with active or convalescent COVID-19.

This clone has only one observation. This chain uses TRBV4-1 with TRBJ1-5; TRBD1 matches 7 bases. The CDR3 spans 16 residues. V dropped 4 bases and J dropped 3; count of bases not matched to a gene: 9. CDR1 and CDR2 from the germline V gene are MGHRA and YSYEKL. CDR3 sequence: CASSPQRGRTNQPQHF. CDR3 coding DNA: TGCGCCAGCAGCCCGCAGAGGGGGCGGACCAATCAGCCCCAGCATTTT.

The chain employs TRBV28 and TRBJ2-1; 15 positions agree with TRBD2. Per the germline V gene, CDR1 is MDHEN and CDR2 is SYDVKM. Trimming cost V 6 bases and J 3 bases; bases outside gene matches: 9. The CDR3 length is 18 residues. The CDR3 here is CASSTGTSGRPVYNEQFF. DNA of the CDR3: TGTGCCAGCAGCACCGGGACTAGCGGGAGGCCGGTCTACAATGAGCAGTTCTTC.

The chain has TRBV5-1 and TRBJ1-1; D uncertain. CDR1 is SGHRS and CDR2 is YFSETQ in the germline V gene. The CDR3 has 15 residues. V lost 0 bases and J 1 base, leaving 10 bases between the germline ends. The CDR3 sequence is CASSLASSGNTEAFF. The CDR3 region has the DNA TGCGCCAGCAGCTTGGCCTCATCCGGGAACACTGAAGCTTTCTTT.

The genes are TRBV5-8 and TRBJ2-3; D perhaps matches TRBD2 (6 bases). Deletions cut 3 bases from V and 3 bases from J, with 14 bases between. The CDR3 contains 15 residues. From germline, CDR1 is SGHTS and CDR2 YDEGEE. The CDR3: CASSYRLGRTDTQYF. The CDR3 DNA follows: TGTGCCAGCAGCTACCGACTAGGCAGGACAGATACGCAGTATTTT.

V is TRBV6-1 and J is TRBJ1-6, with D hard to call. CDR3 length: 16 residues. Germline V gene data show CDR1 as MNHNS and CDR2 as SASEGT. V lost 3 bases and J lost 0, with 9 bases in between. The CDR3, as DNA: TGTGCCAGCAGTGATTGGAGGAGCTCCTATAATTCACCCCTCCACTTT. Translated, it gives CASSDWRSSYNSPLHF.

CDR3 DNA sequence: TGTGCCAGCAGTTTGACAGGGTCCTATGGCTACACCTTC. Its translation: CASSLTGSYGYTF. The V gene is TRBV12-3 or TRBV12-4, the J gene TRBJ1-2; 7 bases align to TRBD1. The J segment lost 4 bases and the V segment lost 3 bases, leaving 2 bases of the junction unmatched. The CDR3 has 13 amino acids.

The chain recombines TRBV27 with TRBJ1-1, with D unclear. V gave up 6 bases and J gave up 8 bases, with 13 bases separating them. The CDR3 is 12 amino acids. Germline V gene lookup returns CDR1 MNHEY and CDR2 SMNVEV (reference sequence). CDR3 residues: CASRIHRLEAFF. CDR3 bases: TGTGCCAGCAGGATACACCGCTTGGAAGCTTTCTTT.

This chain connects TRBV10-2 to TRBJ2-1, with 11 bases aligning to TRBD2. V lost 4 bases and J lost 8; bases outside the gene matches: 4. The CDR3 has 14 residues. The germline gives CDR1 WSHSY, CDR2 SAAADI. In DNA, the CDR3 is TGCGCCAGCAGTGTTAGCGGGAGGGTTCATGAGCAGTTCTTC. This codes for CASSVSGRVHEQFF.

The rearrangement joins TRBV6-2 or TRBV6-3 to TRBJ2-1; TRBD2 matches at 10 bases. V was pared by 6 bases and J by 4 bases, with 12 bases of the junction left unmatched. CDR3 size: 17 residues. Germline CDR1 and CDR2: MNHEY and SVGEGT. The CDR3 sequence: CASSLTPTSGDYNEQFF. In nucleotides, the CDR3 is TGTGCCAGCAGCCTCACCCCAACTAGCGGGGATTACAATGAGCAGTTCTTC.

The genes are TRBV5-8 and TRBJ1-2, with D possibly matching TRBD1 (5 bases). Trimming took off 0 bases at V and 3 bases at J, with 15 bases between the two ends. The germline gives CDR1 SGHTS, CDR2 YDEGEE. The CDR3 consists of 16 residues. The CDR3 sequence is CASSLVGGRGDYGYTF. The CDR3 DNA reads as TGTGCCAGCAGCTTGGTGGGAGGTCGAGGGGACTATGGCTACACCTTC.

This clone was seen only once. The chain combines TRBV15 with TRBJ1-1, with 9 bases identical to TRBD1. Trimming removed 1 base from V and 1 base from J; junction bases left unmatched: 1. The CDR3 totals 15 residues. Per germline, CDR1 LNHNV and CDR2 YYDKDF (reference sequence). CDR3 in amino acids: CATSRGDRANTEAFF. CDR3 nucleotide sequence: TGTGCCACCAGCAGAGGGGACAGGGCGAACACTGAAGCTTTCTTT.

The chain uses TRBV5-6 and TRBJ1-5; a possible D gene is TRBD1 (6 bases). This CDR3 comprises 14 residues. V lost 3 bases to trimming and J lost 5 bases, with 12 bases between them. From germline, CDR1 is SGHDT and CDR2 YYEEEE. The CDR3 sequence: CASSSGWTDQPQHF. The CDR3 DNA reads TGTGCCAGCAGCTCAGGTTGGACAGATCAGCCCCAGCATTTT.

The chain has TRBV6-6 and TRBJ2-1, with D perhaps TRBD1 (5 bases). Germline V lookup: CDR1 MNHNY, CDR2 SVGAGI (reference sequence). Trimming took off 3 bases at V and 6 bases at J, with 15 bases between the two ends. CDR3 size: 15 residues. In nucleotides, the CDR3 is TGTGCCAGCAGTTATCTGGGGCAGGCCCTCAATGAGCAGTTCTTC. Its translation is CASSYLGQALNEQFF.

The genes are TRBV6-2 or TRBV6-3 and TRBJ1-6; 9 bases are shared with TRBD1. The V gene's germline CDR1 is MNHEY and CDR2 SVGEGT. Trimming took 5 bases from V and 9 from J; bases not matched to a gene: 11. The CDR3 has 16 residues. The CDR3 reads CASSNAKQGAGSPLHF. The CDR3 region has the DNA TGTGCCAGCAGTAACGCGAAACAGGGGGCCGGTTCACCCCTCCACTTT.

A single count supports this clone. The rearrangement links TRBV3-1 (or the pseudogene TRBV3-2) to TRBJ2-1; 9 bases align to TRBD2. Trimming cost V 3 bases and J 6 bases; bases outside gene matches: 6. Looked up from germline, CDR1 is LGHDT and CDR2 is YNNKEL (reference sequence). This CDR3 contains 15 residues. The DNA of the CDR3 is TGTGCCAGCAGCCAGCCTAGCGGGATTACCAATGAGCAGTTCTTC. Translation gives CASSQPSGITNEQFF.